These 4 T cell receptor beta chains share one sample of origin, sequenced in a study of OX40 agonist ivuxolimab in advanced cancers. Produced via immunoSEQ multiplex PCR; TCRdb's table is partial and in-frame only. The sample carries about 82,000 clones, roughly 83% recorded once. This specimen consisted of CD4+ or CD8+ T cells sorted from blood, obtained in a trial of the OX40 agonist ivuxolimab. The receptor set was obtained from an adult with an advanced solid tumor such as melanoma, head and neck, liver or kidney cancer.

The chain combines TRBV11-3 with TRBJ1-1, with TRBD1 identical over 8 bases. Germline V gene data show CDR1 as SGHNT and CDR2 as YENEEA. CDR3 length: 14 amino acids. V lost 5 bases and J lost 4; bases outside the gene matches: 6. The CDR3 spells CASSPTGASTEAFF. The CDR3, as DNA: TGTGCCAGCAGCCCGACAGGGGCCAGCACTGAAGCTTTCTTT.

V is TRBV7-6 and J is TRBJ1-1; D possibly corresponds to TRBD1 (5 bases). With 3 bases removed from V and 3 bases from J, the gap between germline ends came to 8 bases. CDR1 SGHVS and CDR2 FNYEAQ come from the germline V gene. This CDR3 region has 13 residues. The CDR3 region is CASSFLGDTEAFF. In DNA form, the CDR3 reads TGTGCCAGCAGCTTTTTGGGGGACACTGAAGCTTTCTTT.

This clone is a singleton in its sample. The V and J genes are TRBV6-5 and TRBJ1-3, with D perhaps matching TRBD1 (5 bases). Germline CDR1 and CDR2: MNHEY and SVGAGI. There are 15 residues in the CDR3. Trimming cost V 0 bases and J 4 bases, with 10 bases left between them. CDR3 amino acids: CASSYSGEGGNTIYF. Here the CDR3 DNA reads TGTGCCAGCAGTTACTCGGGGGAAGGAGGAAACACCATATATTTT.

The V and J genes are TRBV4-1 and TRBJ2-7, with TRBD1 matching 8 bases. The CDR3 loop spans 18 amino acids. The germline V gene has CDR1 MGHRA and CDR2 YSYEKL. With V trimmed by 0 bases and J by 5 bases, 15 bases remained unmatched. Here the CDR3 reads CASSQERQGPQERHEQYF. CDR3 DNA sequence: TGCGCCAGCAGCCAAGAGAGACAGGGGCCCCAGGAGCGACACGAGCAGTACTTC.